These 23 T cell receptor beta chains came from one sample sequenced in a study of beta chain features in type 1 diabetes. Reverse transcription of all isolated RNA meant that expressed TCRB transcripts were sequenced. Clones were read by immunoSEQ multiplex PCR, and TCRdb kept only the in-frame ones, dropping some. The sample consists of about 140,000 clones, around 7% of them appearing once. Input material: central memory CD4+ T cells from blood. The receptor source for this set is a woman aged 30 to 39 in good health.

The sample holds a few counts of this clone. This chain uses TRBV29-1 with TRBJ2-7, with a tentative D call TRBD1 (6 bases). The V and J ends lost 4 bases and 4 bases respectively, with 20 bases between them. CDR1 is SQVTM and CDR2 is ANQGSEA in the germline V gene. The CDR3 has 15 amino acids. The CDR3 region is CSVGDTQSSRYEQYF. In nucleotides, the CDR3 is TGCAGCGTTGGGGACACTCAATCCTCTAGATACGAGCAGTACTTC.

A few counts support this clone. This sequence joins TRBV7-3 and TRBJ2-3; maybe TRBD1 (6 bases). Germline-derived CDR1 and CDR2 are SGHTA and FQGTGA. V was clipped by 4 bases and J by 2 bases, with 13 bases between them. This CDR3 comprises 15 residues. CDR3: CASSSKDRDTDTQYF. CDR3 nucleotide sequence: TGTGCCAGCAGCTCAAAGGACAGAGACACAGATACGCAGTATTTT.

This chain uses TRBV5-1 with TRBJ1-1; the D gene is possibly TRBD1 (6 bases). Germline CDR1 reads SGHRS; CDR2 reads YFSETQ. This CDR3 region has 15 residues. V lost 1 base and J 8 bases, leaving 18 bases between the germline ends. The CDR3 reads CASSLFQARGGEAFF. In DNA, the CDR3 is TGCGCCAGCAGCTTGTTCCAGGCTAGGGGGGGCGAAGCTTTCTTT.

V usage is TRBV28 and J usage is TRBJ1-1; a weak D match, TRBD1 (6 bases). V lost 3 bases to trimming and J lost 4 bases, with 12 bases between them. Germline V gene data show CDR1 as MDHEN and CDR2 as SYDVKM. The CDR3 covers 14 residues. CDR3 nucleotides: TGTGCCAGCAGTTTCCAGGGGACGGGCACTGAAGCTTTCTTT. Amino acids: CASSFQGTGTEAFF.

The chain joins TRBV2 to TRBJ2-1, with 8 positions matching TRBD1. The CDR3 runs 15 residues. Trimming removed 6 bases from V and 2 bases from J; junction bases left unmatched: 6. Germline loops: CDR1 SNHLY, CDR2 FYNNEI. CDR3 sequence (DNA): TGTGCCAGCAGCGCGGGACAGGAGACCTACAATGAGCAGTTCTTC. Its protein product is CASSAGQETYNEQFF. Drawing the rest from reference TRBV2 and TRBJ2-1, the complete variable domain is EPEVTQTPSHQVTQMGQEVILRCVPISNHLYFYWYRQILGQKVEFLVSFYNNEISEKSEIFDDQFSVERPDGSNFTLKIRSTKLEDSAMYFCASSAGQETYNEQFFGPGTRLTVL.

This clone was seen at least ten times. The rearrangement uses TRBV28 and TRBJ2-3; TRBD2 matches at 9 bases. The germline gives CDR1 MDHEN, CDR2 SYDVKM. CDR3 size: 16 residues. V shed 2 bases, J shed 3 bases, and the junction held 6 bases outside the gene matches. The CDR3 DNA follows: TGTGCCAGCAGTTTAATGGCGGGAGGGGGGACAGATACGCAGTATTTT. Protein: CASSLMAGGGTDTQYF.

This clone has more than one count but fewer than ten. This chain connects TRBV7-2 to TRBJ2-3; D perhaps matches TRBD1 (6 bases). This CDR3 comprises 15 residues. V lost 5 bases and J lost 6, with 18 bases in between. Germline CDR1 reads SGHTA; CDR2 reads FQGNSA. In DNA form, the CDR3 reads TGTGCCAGCAGCCGACCACCCGGGACAACCGATACGCAGTATTTT. Translation gives CASSRPPGTTDTQYF.

The chain joins TRBV7-8 to TRBJ2-3; no clear D. Looked up from germline, CDR1 is SGHVS and CDR2 is FQNEAQ. Trimming stripped 7 bases from V and 0 bases from J, with 14 bases between. This CDR3 comprises 15 residues. CDR3 amino acids: CASTPRPVSTDTQYF. Written as DNA, the CDR3 is TGTGCCAGCACCCCACGTCCGGTTAGCACAGATACGCAGTATTTT.

This clone has just a few counts. This chain links TRBV4-3 with TRBJ2-5; the match to TRBD1 covers 7 bases. In germline, CDR1 is LGHNA, CDR2 YSLEER. The V gene end was trimmed by 3 bases and the J gene end by 5 bases; junction bases not matched to a gene: 12. This CDR3 region has 16 residues. CDR3 coding DNA: TGCGCCAGCAGCCAGGGAACAGACAGGGCGGTCGAGACCCAGTACTTC. Translation gives CASSQGTDRAVETQYF.

The DNA of the CDR3 is TGTGCCAGCAGTGAAAAAAGGTGGACAGGCGGCGGAGAAAAACTGTTTTTT. Protein: CASSEKRWTGGGEKLFF. The V call is TRBV6-1, the J call TRBJ1-4; TRBD1 matches at 7 bases. This CDR3 region has 17 residues. Per germline, CDR1 MNHNS and CDR2 SASEGT. The V and J ends lost 2 bases and 8 bases, in that order; junction bases with no gene match: 14.

This clone was seen a handful of times. This sequence joins TRBV15 and TRBJ2-2, with a tentative D call TRBD1 (5 bases). The CDR3 contains 13 residues. Germline CDR1 and CDR2: LNHNV and YYDKDF (reference sequence). V lost 1 base to trimming and J lost 8 bases, with 8 bases between them. The CDR3 DNA reads as TGTGCCACCAGCAGAGTTCGGACAGGGGAGCTGTTTTTT. Translated, it gives CATSRVRTGELFF.

The chain uses TRBV18 and TRBJ1-1, with 8 nucleotides matching TRBD1. V was clipped by 10 bases and J by 5 bases; unmatched bases: 9. The CDR3 extends over 13 amino acids. Germline V lookup: CDR1 KGHSH, CDR2 LQKENI. The CDR3 nucleotides are TGTGCCACCGGACAGGGTCACGGGACTGAAGCTTTCTTT. It specifies CATGQGHGTEAFF.

In its sample, this clone was seen a few times. The genes are TRBV6-6 and TRBJ1-1; 8 nucleotides line up with TRBD1. With 6 bases clipped from V and 3 bases from J, the junction kept 9 bases outside the gene matches. Germline-derived CDR1 and CDR2 are MNHNY and SVGAGI (reference sequence). The CDR3 extends over 15 amino acids. CDR3 sequence (DNA): TGTGCCAGCAGCCAGACCGGACAGGGTCACACTGAAGCTTTCTTT. Translated: CASSQTGQGHTEAFF.

The rearrangement links TRBV7-2 to TRBJ1-3, with TRBD1 identical over 7 bases. Trimming at V came to 5 bases and at J to 2 bases, leaving 6 bases not matched to a gene. Germline V lookup: CDR1 SGHTA, CDR2 FQGNSA. The CDR3 is made up of 15 amino acids. CDR3 sequence: CASSPWTGPGNTIYF. Here the CDR3 DNA reads TGTGCCAGCAGCCCGTGGACAGGACCTGGAAACACCATATATTTT.

Concerning this clone itself: The sample carries other DNA sequences with the same CDR3. This sequence joins TRBV28 and TRBJ2-7; D ambiguous. The CDR3 runs to 14 residues. With 5 bases removed from V and 0 bases from J, the gap between germline ends came to 11 bases. Germline assignment: CDR1 MDHEN and CDR2 SYDVKM. This CDR3 is CASSLGGSSYEQYF. The CDR3 DNA sequence: TGTGCCAGCAGTCTCGGCGGTAGCTCCTACGAGCAGTACTTC.

The CDR3 sequence is CASGDRAGNQPQHF. DNA of the CDR3: TGTGCCAGCGGGGACAGGGCTGGGAATCAGCCCCAGCATTTT. The gene calls are TRBV6-1 and TRBJ1-5, with TRBD1 matching over 9 bases. Germline trimming cut 8 bases from V and 4 bases from J; bases unmatched to any gene: 6. From germline, CDR1 is MNHNS and CDR2 SASEGT. This CDR3 contains 14 residues.

This clone has only a few counts. The chain employs TRBV9 and TRBJ2-5; TRBD1 agrees at 7 bases. CDR3 length equals 15 residues. Germline assignment: CDR1 SGDLS and CDR2 YYNGEE. After removal of 2 bases from V and 2 bases from J, the junction contained 6 bases not matched to a gene. DNA of the CDR3: TGTGCCAGCAGCGTCGGGACAGTTATTCAAGAGACCCAGTACTTC. Translating it yields CASSVGTVIQETQYF.

This clone was detected only a few times. The chain couples TRBV28 to TRBJ1-3; 9 bases align to TRBD1. With 6 bases clipped from V and 4 bases from J, the junction kept 7 bases outside the gene matches. Looked up from germline, CDR1 is MDHEN and CDR2 is SYDVKM. This CDR3 has 15 residues. The chain's CDR3 is CASSTGGLDGNTIYF. DNA of the CDR3: TGTGCCAGCAGCACAGGGGGCCTTGACGGAAACACCATATATTTT.

The chain has TRBV7-9 and TRBJ1-1, with 8 bases that match TRBD1. V was pared by 6 bases and J by 4 bases, with 7 bases of the junction left unmatched. The CDR3 runs to 14 residues. Germline V gene data show CDR1 as SEHNR and CDR2 as FQNEAQ (reference sequence). CDR3 region: CASSRGQGGTEAFF. The CDR3 nucleotides read TGTGCCAGCAGTCGAGGACAGGGAGGCACTGAAGCTTTCTTT.

This clone has ten or more counts. The chain combines TRBV7-9 with TRBJ2-2; D remains unclear. Per the germline V gene, CDR1 is SEHNR and CDR2 is FQNEAQ (reference sequence). The CDR3 has 12 amino acids. Trimming took 6 bases from V and 3 from J, leaving 5 bases between them. Written as DNA, the CDR3 is TGTGCCAGCAGTCCCGACACCGGGGAGCTGTTTTTT. Its protein product is CASSPDTGELFF.

This clone has only a few counts. The chain links TRBV28 to TRBJ2-6; a possible D gene is TRBD2 (5 bases). The V gene's germline CDR1 is MDHEN and CDR2 SYDVKM. The CDR3 is made up of 15 amino acids. Trimming left V 2 bases short and J 2 bases short, with 7 bases between. The CDR3 region has the DNA TGTGCCAGCAGTTTAACGGGGACTGGGGCCAACGTCCTGACTTTC. Protein: CASSLTGTGANVLTF.

A few counts support this clone. This sequence joins TRBV11-2 and TRBJ2-3, with TRBD2 matching over 7 bases. The germline CDR1 and CDR2 sequences are SGHAT and FQNNGV. After removal of 2 bases from V and 5 bases from J, the junction contained 4 bases not matched to a gene. CDR3 length equals 14 residues. The CDR3 DNA follows: TGTGCCAGCAGCTTAAAAGCGGGAAGAGATACGCAGTATTTT. Its translation: CASSLKAGRDTQYF.

The DNA of the CDR3 is TGTGCCAGCAGCGAGACTAGCGGGAGATTAGTAGATACGCAGTATTTT. Protein product: CASSETSGRLVDTQYF. The rearrangement joins TRBV5-6 to TRBJ2-3; 12 nucleotides agree with TRBD2. V was clipped by 4 bases and J by 5 bases; unmatched bases: 8. The germline gives CDR1 SGHDT, CDR2 YYEEEE. The CDR3 is 16 amino acids.